Described below is a single T cell receptor beta chain sequence and its context. Its matching antigen is unknown. V trimming: 2 bases; J trimming: 0 bases; junction bases outside the gene matches: 9. Germline V lookup: CDR1 SGHDT, CDR2 YYEEEE. The CDR3 consists of 18 residues. The data were produced by immunoSEQ multiplex PCR, yet TCRdb's version contains in-frame clones alone and is incomplete. The sample lists tens of thousands of clones, roughly four fifths occurring once. This sample is part of a study of graft-versus-host responses after intestinal transplantation. At the level of the study: Transplants given to recipients were multivisceral, liver-intestinal, or isolated intestinal.

General study points: The recipient marrow held GvH clones, and some of them showed up first in ileum or blood.

V is TRBV5-6 and J is TRBJ2-4, with TRBD2 matching over 9 bases. The receptor was derived from a human donor who received an intestinal transplant. Material: unstimulated CD8+ T cells sorted from spleen or lymph node cells, obtained before intestinal transplant. CDR3 nucleotide sequence: TGTGCCAGCAGCTTTGGGCTAGCGGGAACTTCAGCCAAAAACATTCAGTACTTC. This sequence encodes CASSFGLAGTSAKNIQYF.